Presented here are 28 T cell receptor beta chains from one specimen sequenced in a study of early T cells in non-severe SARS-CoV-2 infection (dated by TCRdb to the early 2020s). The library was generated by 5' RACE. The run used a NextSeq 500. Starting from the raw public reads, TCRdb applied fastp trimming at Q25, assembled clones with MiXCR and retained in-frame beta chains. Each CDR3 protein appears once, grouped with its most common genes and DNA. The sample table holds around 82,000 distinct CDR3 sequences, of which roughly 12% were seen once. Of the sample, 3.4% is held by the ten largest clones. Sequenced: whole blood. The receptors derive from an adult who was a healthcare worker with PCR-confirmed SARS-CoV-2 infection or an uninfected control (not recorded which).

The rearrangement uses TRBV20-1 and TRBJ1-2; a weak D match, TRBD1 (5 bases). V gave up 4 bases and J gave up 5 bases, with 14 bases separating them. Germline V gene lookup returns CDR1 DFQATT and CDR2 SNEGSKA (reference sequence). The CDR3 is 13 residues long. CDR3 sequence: CSANALGGYGYTF. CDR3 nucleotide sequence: TGCAGTGCTAATGCCCTGGGGGGGTATGGCTACACCTTC.

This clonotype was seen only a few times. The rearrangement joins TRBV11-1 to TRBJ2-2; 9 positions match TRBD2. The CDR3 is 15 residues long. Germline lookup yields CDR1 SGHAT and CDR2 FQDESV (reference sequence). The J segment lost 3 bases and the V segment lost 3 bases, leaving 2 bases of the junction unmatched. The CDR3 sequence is CASSLLAGDTGELFF. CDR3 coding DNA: TGTGCCAGCAGCTTGTTAGCGGGAGACACCGGGGAGCTGTTTTTT. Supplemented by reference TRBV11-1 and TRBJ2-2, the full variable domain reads EAEVAQSPRYKITEKSQAVAFWCDPISGHATLYWYRQILGQGPELLVQFQDESVVDDSQLPKDRFSAERLKGVDSTLKIQPAELGDSAMYLCASSLLAGDTGELFFGEGSRLTVL.

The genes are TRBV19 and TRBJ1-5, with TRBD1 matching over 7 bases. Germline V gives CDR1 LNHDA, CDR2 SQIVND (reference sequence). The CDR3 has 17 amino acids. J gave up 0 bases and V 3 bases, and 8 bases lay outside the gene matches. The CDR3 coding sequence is TGTGCCAGTAGTATCCCTACCGGGACAGCTAGCAATCAGCCCCAGCATTTT. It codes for CASSIPTGTASNQPQHF.

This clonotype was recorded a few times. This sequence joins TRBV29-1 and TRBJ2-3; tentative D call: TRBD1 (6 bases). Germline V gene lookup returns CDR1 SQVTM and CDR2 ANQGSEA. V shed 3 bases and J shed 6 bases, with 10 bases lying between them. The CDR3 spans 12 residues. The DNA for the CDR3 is TGCAGCGTTGATAGGGGGATGGATACGCAGTATTTT. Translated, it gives CSVDRGMDTQYF.

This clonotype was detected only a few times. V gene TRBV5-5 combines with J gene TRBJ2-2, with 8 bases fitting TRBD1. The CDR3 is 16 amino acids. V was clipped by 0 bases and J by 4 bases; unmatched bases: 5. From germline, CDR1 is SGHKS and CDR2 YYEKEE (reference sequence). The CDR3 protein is CASSLAGGTSTGELFF. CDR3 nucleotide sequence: TGTGCCAGCAGCTTGGCAGGGGGCACCAGCACCGGGGAGCTGTTTTTT.

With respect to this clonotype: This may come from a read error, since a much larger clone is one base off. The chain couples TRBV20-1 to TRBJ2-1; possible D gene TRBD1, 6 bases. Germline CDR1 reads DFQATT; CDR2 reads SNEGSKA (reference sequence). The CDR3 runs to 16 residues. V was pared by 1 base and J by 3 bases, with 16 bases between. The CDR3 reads CSARGQGRGSYNEQFF. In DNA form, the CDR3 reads TGCAGTGCTAGAGGTCAGGGCAGGGGAAGCTACAATGAGCAGTTCTTC.

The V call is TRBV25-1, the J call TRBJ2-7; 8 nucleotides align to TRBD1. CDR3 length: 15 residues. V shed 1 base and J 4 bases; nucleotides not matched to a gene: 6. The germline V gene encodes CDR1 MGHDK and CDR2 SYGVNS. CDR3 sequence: CASSESGGEWYEQYF. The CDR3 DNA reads TGTGCCAGCAGTGAATCAGGGGGCGAATGGTACGAGCAGTACTTC.

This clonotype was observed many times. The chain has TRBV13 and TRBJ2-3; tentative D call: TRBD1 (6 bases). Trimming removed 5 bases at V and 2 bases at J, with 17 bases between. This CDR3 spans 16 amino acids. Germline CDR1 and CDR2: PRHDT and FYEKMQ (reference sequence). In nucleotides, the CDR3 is TGTGCCAGCAGCCCCCTGAGGACAGCCCTCACAGATACGCAGTATTTT. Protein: CASSPLRTALTDTQYF.

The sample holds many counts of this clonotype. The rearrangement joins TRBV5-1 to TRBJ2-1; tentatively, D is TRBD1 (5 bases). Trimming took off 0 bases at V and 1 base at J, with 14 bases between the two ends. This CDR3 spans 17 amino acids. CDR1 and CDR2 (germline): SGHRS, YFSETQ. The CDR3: CASSLGDRSGSYNEQFF. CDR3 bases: TGCGCCAGCAGCTTGGGAGATAGGTCAGGGTCCTACAATGAGCAGTTCTTC.

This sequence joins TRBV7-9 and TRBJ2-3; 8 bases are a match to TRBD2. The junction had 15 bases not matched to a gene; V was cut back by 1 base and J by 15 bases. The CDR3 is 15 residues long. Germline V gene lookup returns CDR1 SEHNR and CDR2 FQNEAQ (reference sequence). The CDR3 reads CASSLDGRVSLTEYF. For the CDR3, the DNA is TGTGCCAGCAGCTTAGACGGGAGGGTTTCCCTCACAGAATATTTT.

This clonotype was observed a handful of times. This CDR3 is CASSPRQGAQDYGYTF. CDR3 in DNA: TGTGCCAGCTCACCAAGACAGGGGGCGCAGGACTATGGCTACACCTTC. The V gene is TRBV18, the J gene TRBJ1-2; 10 nucleotides match TRBD1. V lost 2 bases and J lost 3; bases outside the gene matches: 6. Germline lookup yields CDR1 KGHSH and CDR2 LQKENI. CDR3 length: 16 amino acids.

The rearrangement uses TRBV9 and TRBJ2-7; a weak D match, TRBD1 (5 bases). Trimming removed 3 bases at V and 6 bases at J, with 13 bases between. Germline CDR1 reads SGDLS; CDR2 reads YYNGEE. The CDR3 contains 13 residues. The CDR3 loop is CASSAQGWSEQYF. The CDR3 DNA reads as TGTGCCAGCAGCGCTCAGGGTTGGAGCGAGCAGTACTTC.

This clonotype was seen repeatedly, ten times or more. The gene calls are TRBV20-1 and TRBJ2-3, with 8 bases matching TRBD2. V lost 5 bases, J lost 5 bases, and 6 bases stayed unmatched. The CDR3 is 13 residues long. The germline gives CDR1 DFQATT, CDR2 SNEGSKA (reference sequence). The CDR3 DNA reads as TGCAGTGCTGACCGGGAGGGAGGAGATACGCAGTATTTT. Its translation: CSADREGGDTQYF.

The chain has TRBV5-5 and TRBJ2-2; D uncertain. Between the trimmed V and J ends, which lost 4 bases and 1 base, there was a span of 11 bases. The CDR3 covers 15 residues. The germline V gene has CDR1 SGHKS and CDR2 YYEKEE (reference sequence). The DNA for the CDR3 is TGTGCCAGCAGCCCGTACTACCAGAACACCGGGGAGCTGTTTTTT. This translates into CASSPYYQNTGELFF. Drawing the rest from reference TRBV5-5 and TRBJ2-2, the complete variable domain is DAGVTQSPTHLIKTRGQQVTLRCSPISGHKSVSWYQQVLGQGPQFIFQYYEKEERGRGNFPDRFSARQFPNYSSELNVNALLLGDSALYLCASSPYYQNTGELFFGEGSRLTVL.

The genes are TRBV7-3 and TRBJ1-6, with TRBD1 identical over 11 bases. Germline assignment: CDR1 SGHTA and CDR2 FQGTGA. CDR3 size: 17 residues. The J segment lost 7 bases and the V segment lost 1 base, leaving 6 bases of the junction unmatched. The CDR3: CASSLRGQGVDNSPLHF. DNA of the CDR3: TGTGCCAGCAGCTTAAGGGGACAGGGGGTAGACAATTCACCCCTCCACTTT. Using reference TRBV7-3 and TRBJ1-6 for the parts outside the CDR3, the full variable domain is GAGVSQTPSNKVTEKGKYVELRCDPISGHTALYWYRQSLGQGPEFLIYFQGTGAADDSGLPNDRFFAVRPEGSVSTLKIQRTERGDSAVYLCASSLRGQGVDNSPLHFGNGTRLTVT.

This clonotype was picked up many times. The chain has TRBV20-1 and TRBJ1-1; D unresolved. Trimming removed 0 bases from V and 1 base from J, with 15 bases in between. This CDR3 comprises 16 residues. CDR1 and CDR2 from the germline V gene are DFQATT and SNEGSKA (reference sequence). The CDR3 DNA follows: TGCAGTGCTAGAGATCAAGAGCAGGCAAGGAACACTGAAGCTTTCTTT. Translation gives CSARDQEQARNTEAFF.

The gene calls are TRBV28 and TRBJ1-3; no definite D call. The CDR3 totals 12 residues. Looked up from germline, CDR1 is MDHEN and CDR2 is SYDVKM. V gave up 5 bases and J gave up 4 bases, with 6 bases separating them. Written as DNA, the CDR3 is TGTGCCAGCAGTCTACAGGGAAACACCATATATTTT. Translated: CASSLQGNTIYF. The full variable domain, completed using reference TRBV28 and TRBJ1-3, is DVKVTQSSRYLVKRTGEKVFLECVQDMDHENMFWYRQDPGLGLRLIYFSYDVKMKEKGDIPEGYSVSREKKERFSLILESASTNQTSMYLCASSLQGNTIYFGEGSWLTVV.

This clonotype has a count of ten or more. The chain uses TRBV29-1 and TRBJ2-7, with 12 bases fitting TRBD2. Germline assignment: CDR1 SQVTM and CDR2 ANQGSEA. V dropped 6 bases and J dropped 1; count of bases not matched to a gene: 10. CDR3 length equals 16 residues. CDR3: CSVMGLAGFLSYEQYF. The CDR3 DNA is TGCAGCGTCATGGGACTAGCGGGCTTCCTTTCCTACGAGCAGTACTTC.

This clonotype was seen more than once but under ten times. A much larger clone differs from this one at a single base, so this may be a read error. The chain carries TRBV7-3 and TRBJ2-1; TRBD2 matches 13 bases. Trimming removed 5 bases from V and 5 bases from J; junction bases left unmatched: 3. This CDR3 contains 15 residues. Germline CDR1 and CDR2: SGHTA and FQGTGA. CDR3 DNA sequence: TGTGCCAGCAGCCAGGGACTAGCGGGAAACAATGAGCAGTTCTTC. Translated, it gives CASSQGLAGNNEQFF.

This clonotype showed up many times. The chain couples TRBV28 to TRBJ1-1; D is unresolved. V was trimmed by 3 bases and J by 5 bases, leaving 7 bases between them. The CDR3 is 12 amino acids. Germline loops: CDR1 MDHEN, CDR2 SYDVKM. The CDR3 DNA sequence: TGTGCCAGCAGTTTCTTGAGGACTGAAGCTTTCTTT. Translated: CASSFLRTEAFF.

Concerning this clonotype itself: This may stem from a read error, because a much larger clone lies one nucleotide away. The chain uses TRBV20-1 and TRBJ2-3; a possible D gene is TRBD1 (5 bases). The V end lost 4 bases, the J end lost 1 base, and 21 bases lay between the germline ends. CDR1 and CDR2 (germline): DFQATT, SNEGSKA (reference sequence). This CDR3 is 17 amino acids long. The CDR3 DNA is TGCAGTGCTACCGAGCCGAGACAGCCAACCCGCACAGATACGCAGTATTTT. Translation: CSATEPRQPTRTDTQYF.

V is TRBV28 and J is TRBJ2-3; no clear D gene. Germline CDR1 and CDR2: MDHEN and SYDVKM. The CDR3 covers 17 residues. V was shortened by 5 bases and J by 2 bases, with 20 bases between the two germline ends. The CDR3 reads CASSPSPTSRITDTQYF. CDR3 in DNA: TGTGCCAGCAGTCCCTCCCCGACAAGCCGTATCACAGATACGCAGTATTTT.

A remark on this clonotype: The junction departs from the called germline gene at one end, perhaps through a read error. In DNA, the CDR3 is TGTGCCAGCAGTCGACTAGCGGGGGACAATGAGCAGCTCTTC. Its protein product is CASSRLAGDNEQLF. This chain links TRBV7-2 with TRBJ2-1; 12 bases fit TRBD2. Germline CDR1 is SGHTA and CDR2 is FQGNSA. The CDR3 spans 14 residues.

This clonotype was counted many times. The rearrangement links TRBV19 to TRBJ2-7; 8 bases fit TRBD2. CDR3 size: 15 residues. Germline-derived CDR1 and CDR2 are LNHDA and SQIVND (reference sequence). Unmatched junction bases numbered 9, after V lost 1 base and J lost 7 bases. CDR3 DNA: TGTGCCAGTAGTATAGTCCCAGCGGGAGTGTTGGAGCAGTACTTC. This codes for CASSIVPAGVLEQYF.

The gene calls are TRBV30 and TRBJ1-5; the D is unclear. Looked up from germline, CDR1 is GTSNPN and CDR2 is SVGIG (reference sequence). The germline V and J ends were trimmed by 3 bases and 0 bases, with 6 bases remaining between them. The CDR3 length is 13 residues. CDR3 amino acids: CAWRRNSNQPQHF. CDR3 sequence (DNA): TGTGCCTGGAGACGGAATAGCAATCAGCCCCAGCATTTT. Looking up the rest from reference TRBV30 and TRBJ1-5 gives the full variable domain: SQTIHQWPATLVQPVGSPLSLECTVEGTSNPNLYWYRQAAGRGLQLLFYSVGIGQISSEVPQNLSASRPQDRQFILSSKKLLLSDSGFYLCAWRRNSNQPQHFGDGTRLSIL.

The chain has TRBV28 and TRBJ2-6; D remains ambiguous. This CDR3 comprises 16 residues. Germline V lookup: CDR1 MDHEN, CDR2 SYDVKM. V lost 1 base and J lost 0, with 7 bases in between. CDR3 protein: CASSLFGPSGANVLTF. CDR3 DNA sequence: TGTGCCAGCAGTTTATTTGGGCCCTCTGGGGCCAACGTCCTGACTTTC.

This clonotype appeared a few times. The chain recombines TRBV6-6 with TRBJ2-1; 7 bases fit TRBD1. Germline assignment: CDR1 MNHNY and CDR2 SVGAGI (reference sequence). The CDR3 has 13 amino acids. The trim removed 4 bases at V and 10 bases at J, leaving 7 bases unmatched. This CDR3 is CASSFHRGEEQFF. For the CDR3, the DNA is TGTGCCAGCAGTTTTCACAGGGGTGAGGAGCAGTTCTTC.

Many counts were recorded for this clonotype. The CDR3 nucleotides are TGTGCCAGCAGTGAGAGGCAGGAAGGGATTTCACCCCTCCACTTT. It encodes CASSERQEGISPLHF. V usage is TRBV2 and J usage is TRBJ1-6, with no clear D. Germline CDR1 reads SNHLY; CDR2 reads FYNNEI. With 3 bases removed from V and 9 bases from J, the gap between germline ends came to 15 bases. The CDR3 consists of 15 residues.